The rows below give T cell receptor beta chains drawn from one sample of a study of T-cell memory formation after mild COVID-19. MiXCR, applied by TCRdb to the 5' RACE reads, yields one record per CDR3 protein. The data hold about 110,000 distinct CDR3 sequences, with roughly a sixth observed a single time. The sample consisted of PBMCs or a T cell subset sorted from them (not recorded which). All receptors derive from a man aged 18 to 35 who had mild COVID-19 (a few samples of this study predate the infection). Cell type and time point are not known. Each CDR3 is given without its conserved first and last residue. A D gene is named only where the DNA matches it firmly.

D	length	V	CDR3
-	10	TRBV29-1	SVVPGVYGYT
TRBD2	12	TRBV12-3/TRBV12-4	ASAGTSGGDTQY
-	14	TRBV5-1	ASSLVGLGSADTQY
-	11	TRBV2	ASSEAGGYTQY
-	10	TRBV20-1	SARRGAGELF
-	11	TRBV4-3	ASRGSGSDTQY
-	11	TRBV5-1	ASVEVNQETQY
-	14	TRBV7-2	ASSSSAGALQNEQF
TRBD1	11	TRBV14	ASSQGQGFEQY
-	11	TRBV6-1	ASSARRSTEAF
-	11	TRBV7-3	ASSSTSISEQY
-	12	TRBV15	ATSRDRYTGELF
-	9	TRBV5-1	ASSLDTEAF
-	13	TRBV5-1	ASSLLKAGTGELF
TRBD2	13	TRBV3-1	ASSFRAGGAETQY
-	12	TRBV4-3	ASSQGLTTDTQY
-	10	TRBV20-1	SARVTVAGYT
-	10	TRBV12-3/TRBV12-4	ASRRELDEQF
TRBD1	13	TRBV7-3	ASARGQGSTGELF
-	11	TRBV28	ASSLGWQDGYT
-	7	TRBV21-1	ASDSGYT
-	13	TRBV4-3	ASSQEVPGLGEQF
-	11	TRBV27	ASSPGQSGKAF
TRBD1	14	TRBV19	ASSIDGQVPYNEQF
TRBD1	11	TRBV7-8	ASSEGQGGGYT
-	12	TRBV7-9	ASSSRIQNTEAF
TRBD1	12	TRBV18	ASSPGTEYYEQY
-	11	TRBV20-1	SASRRLQETQY
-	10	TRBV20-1	SVSRGASEAF
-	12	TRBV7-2	ASSSGTGKSPLH
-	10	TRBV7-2	ASSFYTGELF
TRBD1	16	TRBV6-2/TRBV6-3	ASSYSSRGVRMNTEAF
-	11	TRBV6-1	ASSEIGGQPQH
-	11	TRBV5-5	ASSSPGSETQY
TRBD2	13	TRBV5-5	ASERTSAEKYEQY
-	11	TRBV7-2	ASSPHVADTQY
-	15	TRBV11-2	ASSNLRGGPGTGELF
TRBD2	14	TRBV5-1	ASSLETGGANNEQF
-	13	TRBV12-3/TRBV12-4	ASTLFRLSNSPLH
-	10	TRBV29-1	SVVFSGDTQY
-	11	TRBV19	GARGQAGNTIY
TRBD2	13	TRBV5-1	ASSFRRGGDNEQF
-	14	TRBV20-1	SASLASPVVVVEQY
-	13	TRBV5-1	ASSLVHPPAGELF